The rows below give T cell receptor beta chains drawn from one sample of a study of T cell repertoires in cytomegalovirus infection. One entry per CDR3 protein results from TCRdb running MiXCR on the reads. The table lists 630,000 or so distinct CDR3 sequences, 20% to 30% of them singletons. Sequencing was performed on CD8+ T cells from PBMCs. These receptors all stem from a human donor in good health (CMV status not recorded). Some clones in this sample may be carry-over from other donors' samples. CDR3s include the opening cysteine and the closing phenylalanine or tryptophan. A D gene is named only where the DNA matches it firmly. The size of a clone is reported for some rows only, either as once, few or many, or as a class for expanded clones.

J gene	clone size	V gene	D gene	CDR3 DNA	CDR3 protein
TRBJ2-3	many	TRBV7-2	TRBD2	TGTGCCAGCAGCCCTCTAGCGGGGGGCGCCACAGATACGCAGTATTTT	CASSPLAGGATDTQYF
TRBJ2-2	few	TRBV29-1	TRBD1	TGCAGCGTTGGGACAGGGGGCACCACCGGGGAGCTGTTTTTT	CSVGTGGTTGELFF
TRBJ2-3	many	TRBV7-2	TRBD2	TGTGCCAGCAGCTGGCTAGCGGGGGCCACAGATACGCAGTATTTT	CASSWLAGATDTQYF
TRBJ2-1	once	TRBV3-1	-	TGTGCCAGCAGCCAAGAGGAGGGATCGGGTCCCTACAATGAGCAGTTCTTC	CASSQEEGSGPYNEQFF
TRBJ2-6	few	TRBV19	-	TGTGCCAGTACCTTCAGAGCGGATGGGTTCTCTGGGGCCAACGTCCTGACTTTC	CASTFRADGFSGANVLTF
TRBJ1-1	few	TRBV7-9	-	TGTGCCAGCAGCTCGCCGCTAGGCCATTACACTGAAGCTTTCTTT	CASSSPLGHYTEAFF
TRBJ2-5	few	TRBV4-2	-	TGTGCCAGCAGCCAGCGCCGGGACTTAGGAGGAGAGACCCAGTACTTC	CASSQRRDLGGETQYF
TRBJ1-2	many	TRBV28	TRBD1	TGTGCCAGCAGTACAAGACAGGGGGAGGGACTATGGCTGGACTATGGCTACACCTTC	CASSTRQGEGLWLDYGYTF
TRBJ1-2	few	TRBV12-3/TRBV12-4	TRBD1	TGTGCCAGCAGCACTCCGGGACAGGTGCCTCTAGGCTATGGCTACACCTTC	CASSTPGQVPLGYGYTF
TRBJ1-6	few	TRBV18	TRBD1	TGTGCCAGCTCATTCGGACAGGGCGGTAATTCACCCCTCCACTTT	CASSFGQGGNSPLHF
TRBJ2-1	many	TRBV7-2	TRBD2	TGTGCCAGCAGCTCCCTAGCGGGGGGGCCCTCCTACAATGAGCAGTTCTTC	CASSSLAGGPSYNEQFF
TRBJ2-5	-	TRBV19	TRBD2	TGTGCCAGTAGTTCGACTAGCGGGGCGGCCGGGGGTGATTACGAGACCCAGTACTTC	CASSSTSGAAGGDYETQYF
TRBJ2-2	many	TRBV6-2/TRBV6-3	-	TGCGCCAGCAGGCCGGACGGTAACACCGGGGAGCTGTTTTTT	CASRPDGNTGELFF
TRBJ2-1	-	TRBV28	-	TGTGCCAGCACACACAGGGACAATGAGCAGTTCTTC	CASTHRDNEQFF
TRBJ2-2	few	TRBV19	-	TGTGCCAGTAATACGGACACCAACACCGGGGAGCTGTTTTTT	CASNTDTNTGELFF
TRBJ2-2	-	TRBV20-1	TRBD2	TGCAGTGCTAGACAGACTAGCGGGGGGACCGCGAACACCGGGGAGCTGTTTTTT	CSARQTSGGTANTGELFF
TRBJ2-2	-	TRBV7-6	TRBD1	TGTGCCAGCAGCTTAGCGGGTGGACAGGTTGGTCAGAAGAACTCCGGGGAGCTGTTTTTT	CASSLAGGQVGQKNSGELFF
TRBJ2-1	many	TRBV7-2	-	TGTGCCAGCAGCTGGGACCGGGGTGAGCAGTTCTTC	CASSWDRGEQFF
TRBJ2-3	-	TRBV6-5	TRBD1	TGTGCCAGCAGTTACCCTAGGACAGGGGACGGCACAGATACGCAGTATTTT	CASSYPRTGDGTDTQYF
TRBJ1-1	-	TRBV6-2/TRBV6-3	TRBD1	TGTGCCAGCAGTTACGATAGGGGGCGAAAAGCTTTCTTT	CASSYDRGRKAFF
TRBJ1-2	-	TRBV20-1	-	TGCAGTGCCACAAAAGGGCGGCGGACTAACTATGGCTACACCTTC	CSATKGRRTNYGYTF
TRBJ1-5	-	TRBV10-3	-	TGTGCCATCCTATCCCGGGGACAAGATGTCGGTCAGCCCCAGCATTTT	CAILSRGQDVGQPQHF
TRBJ2-7	many	TRBV7-2	TRBD2	TGTGCCAGCAGCCGGGGGGGATTCTACGAGCAGTACTTC	CASSRGGFYEQYF
TRBJ2-5	many	TRBV7-9	-	TGTGCCAGCAGCTTTATCCAGGAGCGTCACCAAGAGACCCAGTACTTC	CASSFIQERHQETQYF
TRBJ1-1	-	TRBV15	-	TGTGCCACCAGCATCCAGGGTCACACTGAAGCTTTCTTT	CATSIQGHTEAFF
TRBJ2-1	-	TRBV14	TRBD2	TGTGCCAGCATCGCTGCTAGCGGGGGGAGAGCCTACAATGAGCAGTTCTTC	CASIAASGGRAYNEQFF
TRBJ1-2	-	TRBV4-1	-	TGCGCCAGCAGCCAACGGGGTATAGGTGGCTACACCTTC	CASSQRGIGGYTF
TRBJ2-3	-	TRBV10-3	-	TGTGCCATCAGTCCGCCAGGGGATCATACGCAGTATTTT	CAISPPGDHTQYF
TRBJ2-1	few	TRBV6-6	-	TGTGCCAGCAGTCCGGGCTCCTTAAGGCACAATGAGCAGTTCTTC	CASSPGSLRHNEQFF
TRBJ1-1	few	TRBV20-1	TRBD1	TGCAGTGCTAGAGATCAAGACAGGGCTACTGAAGCTTTCTTT	CSARDQDRATEAFF
TRBJ2-3	few	TRBV15	TRBD2	TGTGCCATCTCAACTAGCGGTAGCACAGATACGCAGTATTTT	CAISTSGSTDTQYF
TRBJ2-1	-	TRBV7-6	TRBD2	TGTGCCAGCAGCCCAAGTGGTAGCGGGGGCTACAATGAGCAGTTCTTC	CASSPSGSGGYNEQFF
TRBJ1-2	many	TRBV7-2	-	TGTGCCAGCAGCTTAGGGGCAGTCGGCTATGGCTACACCTTC	CASSLGAVGYGYTF
TRBJ1-1	-	TRBV5-1	TRBD1	TGCGCCAGCAGCGAGGACAGGGGGATAGGGACTGAAGCTTTCTTT	CASSEDRGIGTEAFF
TRBJ2-7	-	TRBV19	-	TGTGCCAGTAGTATCTCCCTAGGGTTAATATACGAGCAGTACTTC	CASSISLGLIYEQYF
TRBJ2-6	few	TRBV7-2	TRBD1	TGTGCCAGCAGCCCGACAGGGGGGGGTTTTGGGGCCAACGTCCTGACTTTC	CASSPTGGGFGANVLTF
TRBJ1-1	-	TRBV28	-	TGTGCCAGCAGTTTAATACAGAACACTGAAGCTTTCTTT	CASSLIQNTEAFF
TRBJ1-2	many	TRBV7-9	-	TGTGCCAGCAGCCCCCCCCGTCTAGCTAACTATGGCTACACCTTC	CASSPPRLANYGYTF
TRBJ2-1	few	TRBV28	TRBD2	TGTGCCAGCAGTTTAGGGCGGGGGGCTGGTGAGCAGTTCTTC	CASSLGRGAGEQFF
TRBJ2-7	few	TRBV6-1	-	TGTGCCAGCAGTGAGTACGGACACGACGAGCAGTACTTC	CASSEYGHDEQYF
TRBJ2-1	many	TRBV11-1	-	TGTGCCAGCACATCGGGGGCTGAGCAGTTCTTC	CASTSGAEQFF
TRBJ2-4	-	TRBV5-6	TRBD1	TGTGCCAGCAGCACCGGGACAGGGAGGAACATTCAGTACTTC	CASSTGTGRNIQYF
TRBJ2-1	-	TRBV7-9	TRBD2	TGTGCCAGCAGCTCACTAGCGGACCTAAACAATGAGCAGTTCTTC	CASSSLADLNNEQFF
TRBJ1-6	-	TRBV2	-	TGTGCCAGCAGTGACGGACCTCCGGGTTCACCCCTCCACTTT	CASSDGPPGSPLHF
TRBJ2-3	-	TRBV6-6	TRBD2	TGTGCCAGCAGTCGGACTAGGAACGGGGTTACGCAGTATTTT	CASSRTRNGVTQYF
TRBJ1-2	few	TRBV2	-	TGTGCCAGCAGTGAAAGGGATAACTATGGCTACACCTTC	CASSERDNYGYTF
TRBJ1-6	few	TRBV14	-	TGTGCCAGCAGCCAGGACGGATGGAACTATAATTCACCCCTCCACTTT	CASSQDGWNYNSPLHF